This TCR beta chain was identified in a study of shared clonotypes between healthy human individuals. Notes on the study in general: The authors expected sequencing depth to affect clonotype sharing among donors.

Positively selected for CCR7, the CD45RO-negative cells used as naive CD8 cells excluded terminally differentiated effector memory CD45RA+ cells. This CDR3 contains 14 residues. V was shortened by 6 bases and J by 4 bases, with 15 bases between the two germline ends. Germline-derived CDR1 and CDR2 are SNHLY and FYNNEI. As regards this clone: Its antigen is unknown.

TCRdb keeps only in-frame clones here, not all; method: immunoSEQ multiplex PCR. The sample holds about 2 million clones; approximately 94% are singletons and the top ten take 1% to 1.3%. The sequence came from a man between 18 and 29 years old in good health. The rearrangement uses TRBV2 and TRBJ1-2; D possibly corresponds to TRBD1 (5 bases). Sequenced material: naive CD8+ T cells sorted from blood. CDR3 residues: CASSTRDFGYGYTF. In nucleotides, the CDR3 is TGTGCCAGCAGCACCAGGGACTTCGGCTATGGCTACACCTTC.